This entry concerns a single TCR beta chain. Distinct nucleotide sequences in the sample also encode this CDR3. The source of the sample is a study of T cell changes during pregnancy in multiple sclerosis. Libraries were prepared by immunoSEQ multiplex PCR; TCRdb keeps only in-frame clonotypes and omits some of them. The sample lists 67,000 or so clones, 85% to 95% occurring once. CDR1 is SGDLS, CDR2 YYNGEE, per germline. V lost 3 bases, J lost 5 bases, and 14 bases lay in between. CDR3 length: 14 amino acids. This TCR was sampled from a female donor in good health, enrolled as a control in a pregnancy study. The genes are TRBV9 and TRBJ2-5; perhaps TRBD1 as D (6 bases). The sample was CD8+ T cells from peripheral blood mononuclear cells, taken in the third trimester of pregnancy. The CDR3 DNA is TGTGCCAGCAGCGAAGGGGGACAAGGGGAGACCCAGTACTTC. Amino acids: CASSEGGQGETQYF.